This TCR beta chain was identified during a study of shared clonotypes between healthy human individuals. Broader study findings: A reduction in generation probabilities was seen for non-shared clonotypes relative to those shared by all four donors. Sampling involved blood alone; tissue repertoires likely differ.

Deletions cut 5 bases from V and 11 bases from J, with 12 bases between. This CDR3 contains 11 residues. In germline, CDR1 is MNHEY, CDR2 SMNVEV (reference sequence). Only CD45RO-negative cells positively selected for CCR7 counted as naive CD8 cells, so terminally differentiated effector memory CD45RA+ cells were excluded. The authors ran the assay at deep level. The data were produced by immunoSEQ multiplex PCR, yet TCRdb's version contains in-frame clones alone and is incomplete. The table includes approximately 810,000 clones, about 92% detected once. With respect to this clone: The antigen remains unidentified.

This TCR came from a man aged 30 to 39 in good health. Sequenced material: naive CD8+ T cells sorted from blood. The chain is built from TRBV27 and TRBJ1-1; D gene unclear. CDR3 bases: TGTGCCAGCAGTGGCCCTCGAGGGGCTTTCTTT. Translation gives CASSGPRGAFF.